This TCR beta chain was obtained from a study of blood T cell repertoires in COVID-19. As for the study in general: Acute and convalescent COVID-19 specimens originated in the United States, Italy and Spain. T cells, B-cell-depleted T cells, or PBMCs provided the cDNA or gDNA that served as material.

The germline CDR1 and CDR2 sequences are SGHRS and YFSETQ. The CDR3 has 13 residues. The J segment lost 8 bases and the V segment lost 0 bases, leaving 2 bases of the junction unmatched. The authors' processing: Researchers report that nucleated cell counts were estimated from reference gene primer amplification. Sequenced by immunoSEQ multiplex PCR; TCRdb stores in-frame clones only, minus some. The V and J calls and clone size come from that table; D and trimming were worked out from the DNA. The data hold 200,000 to 300,000 clones, with roughly 83% observed a single time. This TCR came from an elderly man with acute or convalescent COVID-19. The V and J genes are TRBV5-1 and TRBJ1-2; 9 positions agree with TRBD1. Material: peripheral blood. The chain's CDR3 is CASSLVGTGGYTF. CDR3 DNA sequence: TGCGCCAGCAGCTTGGTGGGGACAGGGGGCTACACCTTC. Complete variable domain (other parts from reference TRBV5-1 and TRBJ1-2): KAGVTQTPRYLIKTRGQQVTLSCSPISGHRSVSWYQQTPGQGLQFLFEYFSETQRNKGNFPGRFSGRQFSNSRSEMNVSTLELGDSALYLCASSLVGTGGYTFGSGTRLTVV.